The 3 T cell receptor beta chains below come from one sample, sequenced in a study of T cell responses to AZD1222 COVID-19 vaccine. Data came from immunoSEQ multiplex PCR; TCRdb stores just in-frame clones and leaves some out. The data show about 120,000 clones, about 85% seen once. Sequencing used peripheral blood, obtained on day 0 of AZD1222 vaccination. These receptor sequences come from an adult in good health.

The V and J genes are TRBV5-1 and TRBJ2-7; the match to TRBD1 covers 8 bases. The length of the CDR3 is 15 residues. V lost 3 bases, J lost 1 base, and 6 bases stayed unmatched. Germline-derived CDR1 and CDR2 are SGHRS and YFSETQ. The CDR3 loop is CASSSSGQGSYEQYF. CDR3 nucleotide sequence: TGCGCCAGCAGCTCATCCGGACAGGGTTCCTACGAGCAGTACTTC.

CDR3 amino acids: CASSPPAGDTGELFF. CDR3 in DNA: TGTGCCAGCAGCCCCCCAGCGGGGGACACCGGGGAGCTGTTTTTT. This chain uses TRBV7-2 with TRBJ2-2, with TRBD2 matching over 8 bases. Losses at the gene ends were 5 bases for V and 3 bases for J; bases not matched to a gene: 5. CDR1 and CDR2 (germline): SGHTA, FQGNSA. The CDR3 has 15 residues.

The chain is built from TRBV12-3 or TRBV12-4 and TRBJ2-7; the D is unclear. Deletions cut 5 bases from V and 7 bases from J, with 12 bases between. CDR3 length equals 12 residues. CDR3 residues: CASSPNPREQYF. In nucleotides, the CDR3 is TGTGCCAGCAGTCCTAACCCTAGGGAGCAGTACTTC.